This T cell receptor beta chain was sequenced during a study of shared clonotypes between healthy human individuals. Background on the study: Each donor's CD4 naive and CD4 memory cells filled three plates apiece, CD8 naive two, and CD8 memory one.

Profiling relied on immunoSEQ multiplex PCR, and the TCRdb table lists in-frame clones only, not all of them. This table has around 1.9 million clones, 85% to 95% appearing once. Naive CD8 cells, CD45RO-negative and positively selected for CCR7, excluded terminally differentiated effector memory CD45RA+ cells. Adult Caucasians living in Nashville, Tennessee made up all of the donors. V lost 3 bases and J lost 5; bases outside the gene matches: 11. Germline V CDR1 and CDR2: SGDLS, YYNGEE. The CDR3 covers 16 residues. This clonotype originated in a man between 18 and 29 years old in good health. Some clones in this sample may be carry-over from other donors' samples. Sequenced: naive CD8+ T cells from PBMCs. The gene calls are TRBV9 and TRBJ2-1, with 7 bases aligning to TRBD2. The CDR3 sequence is CASSAEASGPHNEQFF. The CDR3 nucleotides read TGTGCCAGCAGCGCCGAGGCTAGCGGCCCACACAATGAGCAGTTCTTC.